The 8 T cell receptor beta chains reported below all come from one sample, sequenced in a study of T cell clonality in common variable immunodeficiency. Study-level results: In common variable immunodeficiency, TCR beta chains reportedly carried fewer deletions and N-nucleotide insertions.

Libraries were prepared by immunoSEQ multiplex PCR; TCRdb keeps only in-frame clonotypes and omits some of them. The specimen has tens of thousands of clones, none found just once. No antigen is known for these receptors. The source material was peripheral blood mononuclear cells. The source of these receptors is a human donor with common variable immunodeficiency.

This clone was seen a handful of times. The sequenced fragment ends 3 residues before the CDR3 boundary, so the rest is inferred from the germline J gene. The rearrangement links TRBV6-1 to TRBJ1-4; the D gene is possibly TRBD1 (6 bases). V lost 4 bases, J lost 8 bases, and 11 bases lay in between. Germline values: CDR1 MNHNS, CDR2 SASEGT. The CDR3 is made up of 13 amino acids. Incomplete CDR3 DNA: TGTGCCAGCAGTGGCCCTCAGGGGGAAAAA. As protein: CASSGPQGEK. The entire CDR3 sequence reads CASSGPQGEKLFF.

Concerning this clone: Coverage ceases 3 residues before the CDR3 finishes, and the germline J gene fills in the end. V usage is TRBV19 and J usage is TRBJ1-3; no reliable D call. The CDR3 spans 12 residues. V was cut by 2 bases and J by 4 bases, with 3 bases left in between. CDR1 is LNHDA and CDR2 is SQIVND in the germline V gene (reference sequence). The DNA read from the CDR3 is TGTGCCAGTAGTATAAGCGGAAACACC. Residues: CASSISGNT. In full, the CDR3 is CASSISGNTIYF. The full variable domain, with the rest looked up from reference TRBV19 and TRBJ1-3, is DGGITQSPKYLFRKEGQNVTLSCEQNLNHDAMYWYRQDPGQGLRLIYYSQIVNDFQKGDIAEGYSVSREKKESFPLTVTSAQKNPTAFYLCASSISGNTIYFGEGSWLTVV.

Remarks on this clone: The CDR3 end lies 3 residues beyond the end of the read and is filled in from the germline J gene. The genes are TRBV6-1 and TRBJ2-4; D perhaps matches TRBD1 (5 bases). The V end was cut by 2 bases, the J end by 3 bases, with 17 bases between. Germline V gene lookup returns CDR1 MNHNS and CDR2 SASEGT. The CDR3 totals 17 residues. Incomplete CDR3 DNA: TGTGCCAGCAGTGAATTTAGGACAACCGATCTCAAAAACATT. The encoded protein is CASSEFRTTDLKNI. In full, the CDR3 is CASSEFRTTDLKNIQYF.

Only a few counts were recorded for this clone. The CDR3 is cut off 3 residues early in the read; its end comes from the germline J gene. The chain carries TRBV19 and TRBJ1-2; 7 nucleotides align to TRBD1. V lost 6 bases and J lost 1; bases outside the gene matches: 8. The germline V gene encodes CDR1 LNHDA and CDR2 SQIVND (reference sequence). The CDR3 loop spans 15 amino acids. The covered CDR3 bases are TGTGCCAGTAGCCTTCCGGGACAGAATAACTATGGC. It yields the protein CASSLPGQNNYG. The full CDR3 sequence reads CASSLPGQNNYGYTF.

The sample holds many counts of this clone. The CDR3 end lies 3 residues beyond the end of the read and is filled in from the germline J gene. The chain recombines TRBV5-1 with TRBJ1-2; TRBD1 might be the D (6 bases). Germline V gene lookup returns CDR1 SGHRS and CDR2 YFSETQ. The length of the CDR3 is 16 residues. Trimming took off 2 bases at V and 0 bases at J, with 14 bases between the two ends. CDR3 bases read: TGCGCCAGCAGCTTCGCCGGGACAACTCCTAACTATGGC. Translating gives CASSFAGTTPNYG. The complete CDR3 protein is CASSFAGTTPNYGYTF. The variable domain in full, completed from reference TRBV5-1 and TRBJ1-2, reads KAGVTQTPRYLIKTRGQQVTLSCSPISGHRSVSWYQQTPGQGLQFLFEYFSETQRNKGNFPGRFSGRQFSNSRSEMNVSTLELGDSALYLCASSFAGTTPNYGYTFGSGTRLTVV.

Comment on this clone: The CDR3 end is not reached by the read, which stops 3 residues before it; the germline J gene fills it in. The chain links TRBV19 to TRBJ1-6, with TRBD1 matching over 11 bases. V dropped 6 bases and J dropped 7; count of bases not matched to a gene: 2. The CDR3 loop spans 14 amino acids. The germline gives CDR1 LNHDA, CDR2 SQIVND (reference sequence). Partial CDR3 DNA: TGTGCCAGTAGGGGGACAGGGGGGAATTCACCC. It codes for CASRGTGGNSP. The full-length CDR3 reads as CASRGTGGNSPLHF.

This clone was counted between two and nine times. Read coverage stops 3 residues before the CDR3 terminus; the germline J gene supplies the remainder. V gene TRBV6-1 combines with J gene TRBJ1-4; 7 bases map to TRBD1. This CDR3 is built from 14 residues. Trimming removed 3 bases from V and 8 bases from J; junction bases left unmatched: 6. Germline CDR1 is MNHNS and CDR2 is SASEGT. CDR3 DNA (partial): TGTGCCAGCAGTGACCGACAGGGTGTCGAAAAA. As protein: CASSDRQGVEK. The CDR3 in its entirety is CASSDRQGVEKLFF.

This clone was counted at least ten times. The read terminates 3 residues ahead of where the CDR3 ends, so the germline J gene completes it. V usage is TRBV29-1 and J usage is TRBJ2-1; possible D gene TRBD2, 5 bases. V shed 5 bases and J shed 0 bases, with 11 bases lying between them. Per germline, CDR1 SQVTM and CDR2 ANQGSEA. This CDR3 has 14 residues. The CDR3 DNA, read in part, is TGCAGCGTTACTAGGACGAGCTCCTACAATGAG. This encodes CSVTRTSSYNE. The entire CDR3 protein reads CSVTRTSSYNEQFF.